A selection of T cell receptor beta chains follows, all from one sample in a study of cytomegalovirus exposure and HLA in healthy donors. The method was immunoSEQ multiplex PCR; TCRdb's version includes in-frame clones alone and lacks a portion of them. This table has more than 85,000 clones, around four fifths appearing once. Material: PBMCs. The receptors here all came from a man aged 35 to 55 in good health and CMV-seronegative. The CDR3 runs from the conserved cysteine through the conserved F or W. The D gene is left open where the match is weak. Size is omitted from some rows. Given values are once, few, many or a class for expanded clones.

j_gene | len | abundance | d_gene | v_gene | CDR3nt | CDR3aa
TRBJ1-2 | 13 | few | NA | TRBV30 | TGTGCCTGGAGACCTGGGGGCAAATATGGCTACACCTTC | CAWRPGGKYGYTF
TRBJ2-2 | 15 | few | NA | TRBV9 | TGTGCCAGCCAGGTTGGGGCTAGTTACACCGGGGAGCTGTTTTTT | CASQVGASYTGELFF
TRBJ2-7 | 14 | NA | NA | TRBV4-3 | TGCGCCAGCAGCCAAGGATGGACTTCGTACGAGCAGTACTTC | CASSQGWTSYEQYF
TRBJ1-3 | 16 | NA | NA | TRBV12-5 | TGTGCTAGTGGTTTGGTACAGGGAATCTCTGGAAACACCATATATTTT | CASGLVQGISGNTIYF
TRBJ1-5 | 19 | NA | TRBD1 | TRBV28 | TGTGCCAGCAGCCCCGTCCTTTTCCGACAGGGAACTTCTAGTCAGCCCCAGCATTTT | CASSPVLFRQGTSSQPQHF
TRBJ2-7 | 16 | NA | NA | TRBV21-1 | TGTGCCAGCAGCCACGGACTAGCGGGCCTCTCCTACGAGCAGTACTTC | CASSHGLAGLSYEQYF
TRBJ2-3 | 16 | once | NA | TRBV5-1 | TGCGCCAGCAGCTTGGGACAGGCCCTCGGCACAGATACGCAGTATTTT | CASSLGQALGTDTQYF
TRBJ1-1 | 17 | NA | NA | TRBV19 | TGTGCCAGTAGTATAAGGGAACAGGGACAACAGAACACTGAAGCTTTCTTT | CASSIREQGQQNTEAFF
TRBJ2-7 | 15 | NA | NA | TRBV7-9 | TGTTCCAGCAGCCCAGCCCAGGGGCCCCCCTACGAGCAGTACTTC | CSSSPAQGPPYEQYF
TRBJ2-7 | 13 | NA | NA | TRBV28 | TGTGCCAGCAGGGGGCTAGATCAGTGGGTGCAGTACTTC | CASRGLDQWVQYF
TRBJ2-7 | 15 | NA | TRBD2 | TRBV7-9 | TGTGCCAGCAGCGCACGACTAGCGGGAGCCTACGAGCAGTACTTC | CASSARLAGAYEQYF
TRBJ2-1 | 13 | NA | TRBD1 | TRBV27 | TGTGCCAGCAGTTGGGACAGCTACAATGAGCAGTTCTTC | CASSWDSYNEQFF
TRBJ2-1 | 15 | once | TRBD1 | TRBV5-1 | TGCGCCAGCAGCTTGGAACAGGGGGCTTGGGAGAGGCAGTTCTTC | CASSLEQGAWERQFF
TRBJ2-7 | 17 | NA | NA | TRBV7-2 | TGTGCCAGCAGCTTAAGCGTGGCTGCCAACTTCCCCTACGAGCAGTACTTC | CASSLSVAANFPYEQYF
TRBJ2-3 | 14 | NA | NA | TRBV5-1 | TGCGCCAGCAGCTTGGAGGCGGGGACAGATACGCAGTATTTT | CASSLEAGTDTQYF
TRBJ1-6 | 16 | NA | TRBD1 | TRBV27 | TGTGCCAGCAGATCAGACGGGACAGATTATAATTCACCCCTCCACTTT | CASRSDGTDYNSPLHF
TRBJ2-7 | 15 | few | NA | TRBV28 | TGTGCCAGCAGTGGGATAAGGGGGAGTACCTACGAGCAGTACTTC | CASSGIRGSTYEQYF